These 20 T cell receptor beta chains were all obtained from the same sample, sequenced in a study of early T cells in non-severe SARS-CoV-2 infection. Each CDR3 protein gets one entry after TCRdb re-called the 5' RACE reads with MiXCR. Here the sample spans 35,000 to 55,000 distinct CDR3 sequences, about 6% being singletons. Source: whole blood, taken at baseline. These TCRs come from an adult who was a healthcare worker with PCR-confirmed SARS-CoV-2 infection or an uninfected control (not recorded which).

This clonotype has at least ten counts. V and J are TRBV9 and TRBJ1-6, with unresolved D. Germline V gene lookup returns CDR1 SGDLS and CDR2 YYNGEE. The CDR3 runs to 15 residues. The V and J ends lost 6 bases and 7 bases respectively, with 17 bases between them. The CDR3 coding sequence is TGTGCCAGCACCCTCGACGATGGGGTAAATTCACCCCTCCACTTT. Protein product: CASTLDDGVNSPLHF.

This clonotype was counted many times. CDR3 region: CASSQTRGGAYGYTF. CDR3 DNA sequence: TGCGCCAGCAGCCAAACCCGGGGAGGGGCCTATGGCTACACCTTC. The V gene is TRBV4-3, the J gene TRBJ1-2; maybe TRBD1 (5 bases). The CDR3 has 15 residues. The germline V gene encodes CDR1 LGHNA and CDR2 YSLEER. Trimming cost V 2 bases and J 4 bases, with 14 bases left between them.

This clonotype was recorded many times. The chain links TRBV13 to TRBJ1-2, with TRBD1 matching 7 bases. Germline V gene lookup returns CDR1 PRHDT and CDR2 FYEKMQ (reference sequence). CDR3 size: 17 residues. V trimming: 2 bases; J trimming: 0 bases; junction bases outside the gene matches: 9. The CDR3 DNA follows: TGTGCCAGCAGCTTAAGACAGGGCCGCCTCTCTAACTATGGCTACACCTTC. This gives the protein CASSLRQGRLSNYGYTF.

The genes are TRBV30 and TRBJ1-3; D unclear. The CDR3 length is 14 residues. The germline V gene encodes CDR1 GTSNPN and CDR2 SVGIG (reference sequence). The ends were cut back, 4 bases at V and 0 bases at J, with 10 bases in the middle. CDR3 in DNA: TGTGCCTGGACCCAAACAGTCTCTGGAAACACCATATATTTT. Translating it yields CAWTQTVSGNTIYF.

This clonotype was picked up many times. The chain recombines TRBV6-6 with TRBJ1-4, with 8 bases matching TRBD1. The V and J ends lost 2 bases and 6 bases, in that order; junction bases with no gene match: 5. This CDR3 region has 15 residues. In germline, CDR1 is MNHNY, CDR2 SVGAGI (reference sequence). CDR3 nucleotide sequence: TGTGCCAGCAGTTACATCAGGGGGCTTCATGAAAAACTGTTTTTT. Translated, it gives CASSYIRGLHEKLFF.

The chain employs TRBV7-7 and TRBJ2-3; a possible D gene is TRBD1 (5 bases). CDR3 length: 15 residues. Per the germline V gene, CDR1 is SSHAT and CDR2 is FNYEAQ (reference sequence). In nucleotides, the CDR3 is TGTGCTAACAGCCCAGACACAGGTACCACAGATACGCAGTATTTT. Translating gives CANSPDTGTTDTQYF. The variable domain in full, with the rest retrieved from reference TRBV7-7 and TRBJ2-3, is GAGVSQSPRYKVTKRGQDVTLRCDPISSHATLYWYQQALGQGPEFLTYFNYEAQPDKSGLPSDRFSAERPEGSISTLTIQRTEQRDSAMYRCANSPDTGTTDTQYFGPGTRLTVL.

This clonotype was counted at least ten times. J is TRBJ1-3 and V is TRBV6-5, with TRBD1 as a possible D gene (5 bases). The CDR3 is 18 residues long. Trimming shortened V by 3 bases and J by 0 bases, and 18 bases separated the two germline ends. CDR1 and CDR2 from the germline V gene are MNHEY and SVGAGI. The CDR3 DNA is TGTGCCAGCAGTTATTCTGTCCCGGGACGGAGCTCTGGAAACACCATATATTTT. Its protein product is CASSYSVPGRSSGNTIYF.

This clonotype was seen many times. The chain links TRBV2 to TRBJ2-3; D is undetermined. Trimming took off 8 bases at V and 0 bases at J, with 15 bases between the two ends. The CDR3 is made up of 15 amino acids. Germline CDR1 reads SNHLY; CDR2 reads FYNNEI. The CDR3 coding sequence is TGTGCCAGCGATCGAGGAGCGCTTAGCACAGATACGCAGTATTTT. This codes for CASDRGALSTDTQYF.

This clonotype was seen only a few times. The rearrangement links TRBV27 to TRBJ2-1, with a weak D call TRBD2 (5 bases). Germline V gives CDR1 MNHEY, CDR2 SMNVEV (reference sequence). V gave up 2 bases and J gave up 5 bases, with 10 bases separating them. The CDR3 has 14 amino acids. The CDR3 DNA follows: TGTGCCAGCAGTTTAACCGGGAATCACAATGAGCAGTTCTTC. Translation: CASSLTGNHNEQFF.

This clonotype has ten or more counts. V gene TRBV7-9 combines with J gene TRBJ2-3; TRBD2 might be the D (6 bases). This CDR3 comprises 16 residues. V shed 3 bases and J shed 6 bases, with 19 bases lying between them. The germline V gene has CDR1 SEHNR and CDR2 FQNEAQ (reference sequence). For the CDR3, the DNA is TGTGCCAGCAGCTTCAGACGTCCGCGGGGCATTGATACGCAGTATTTT. Translating it yields CASSFRRPRGIDTQYF.

There are a few counts of this clonotype. CDR3 DNA sequence: TGTGCCTGGAGCACTTCCCGGGATCAGCCCCAGCATTTT. Its protein is CAWSTSRDQPQHF. The chain employs TRBV30 and TRBJ1-5; D remains ambiguous. The CDR3 is 13 amino acids. V dropped 3 bases and J dropped 5 bases, with 11 bases sitting between them. Per the germline V gene, CDR1 is GTSNPN and CDR2 is SVGIG (reference sequence). The variable domain in full, with the rest retrieved from reference TRBV30 and TRBJ1-5, is SQTIHQWPATLVQPVGSPLSLECTVEGTSNPNLYWYRQAAGRGLQLLFYSVGIGQISSEVPQNLSASRPQDRQFILSSKKLLLSDSGFYLCAWSTSRDQPQHFGDGTRLSIL.

The chain joins TRBV18 to TRBJ2-7; TRBD1 agrees at 11 bases. Per germline, CDR1 KGHSH and CDR2 LQKENI. This CDR3 spans 16 amino acids. V dropped 6 bases and J dropped 5; count of bases not matched to a gene: 12. CDR3 residues: CASSPDRTGGLDEQYF. In DNA, the CDR3 is TGTGCCAGCTCCCCTGACAGGACAGGGGGCTTGGACGAGCAGTACTTC.

This clonotype came up a few times. V usage is TRBV6-5 and J usage is TRBJ2-3; tentative D call: TRBD1 (5 bases). Trimming shortened V by 1 base and J by 5 bases, and 10 bases separated the two germline ends. Germline assignment: CDR1 MNHEY and CDR2 SVGAGI. This CDR3 contains 14 residues. The CDR3 coding sequence is TGTGCCAGCAGTTACTGGACATTTAAAGATACGCAGTATTTT. Encoded protein: CASSYWTFKDTQYF.

This clonotype was observed at least ten times. The chain is built from TRBV20-1 and TRBJ1-4; unclear D gene. Per germline, CDR1 DFQATT and CDR2 SNEGSKA (reference sequence). The CDR3 runs to 14 residues. The V and J ends lost 5 bases and 5 bases respectively, with 15 bases between them. CDR3 sequence reads: CSAYNRGENEKLFF. The DNA of the CDR3 is TGCAGTGCTTACAACAGAGGCGAGAATGAAAAACTGTTTTTT.

The V and J genes are TRBV12-3 or TRBV12-4 and TRBJ2-3; D might be TRBD2 (5 bases). V lost 7 bases to trimming and J lost 9 bases, with 14 bases between them. This CDR3 region has 12 residues. The CDR3: CASTGERVTQYF. DNA for the CDR3: TGTGCCAGCACTGGAGAGAGGGTAACGCAGTATTTT.

The table lists this clonotype with many counts. V gene TRBV20-1 combines with J gene TRBJ1-1; D is uncertain. Between the trimmed V and J ends, which lost 4 bases and 4 bases, there was a span of 13 bases. There are 13 residues in the CDR3. The germline gives CDR1 DFQATT, CDR2 SNEGSKA (reference sequence). CDR3 sequence: CSAMLSRSTEAFF. As DNA, the CDR3 is TGCAGTGCTATGCTTTCGCGGAGCACTGAAGCTTTCTTT.

This clonotype was seen more than once but under ten times. The chain couples TRBV12-3 or TRBV12-4 to TRBJ2-7; a possible D gene is TRBD1 (6 bases). V lost 7 bases and J 6 bases, leaving 10 bases between the germline ends. CDR3 length equals 11 residues. CDR3 region: CASTRGGEQYF. The CDR3 DNA reads TGTGCCAGCACCAGGGGTGGCGAGCAGTACTTC.

This clonotype was seen ten or more times. V is TRBV12-3 or TRBV12-4 and J is TRBJ2-7; 8 bases fit TRBD1. The trim removed 6 bases at V and 5 bases at J, leaving 3 bases unmatched. The length of the CDR3 is 12 residues. As DNA, the CDR3 is TGTGCCAGCAGCGGACAGGGCCACGAGCAGTACTTC. It yields the protein CASSGQGHEQYF.

This chain joins TRBV5-1 and TRBJ2-5; D is undetermined. The CDR3 length is 15 residues. Trimming removed 0 bases at V and 2 bases at J, with 11 bases between. Germline CDR1 SGHRS, CDR2 YFSETQ. CDR3 in DNA: TGCGCCAGCAGCTTGGTTGTCTTGGCGCAAGAGACCCAGTACTTC. Translated, it gives CASSLVVLAQETQYF.

Many counts were recorded for this clonotype. The CDR3 nucleotides are TGTGCCAGCAGCCCCCGACTAGCGGGAACCACCGGGGAGCTGTTTTTT. This sequence encodes CASSPRLAGTTGELFF. The rearrangement joins TRBV9 to TRBJ2-2, with 11 bases matching TRBD2. Germline values: CDR1 SGDLS, CDR2 YYNGEE. The CDR3 totals 16 residues. Trimming cost V 4 bases and J 4 bases; bases outside gene matches: 6.